A selection of T cell receptor beta chains follows, all from one sample in a study of control samples from healthy donors and cancer patients. The data were produced by immunoSEQ multiplex PCR, yet TCRdb's version contains in-frame clones alone and is incomplete. The data show about 190,000 clones, 90% to 95% seen once. Sequencing was done on a sample of blood. These receptors were taken from a man in his late teens or twenties in good health. Each CDR3 is given with its conserved first and last residue. The order of the fields is J gene, V gene, clone size, D gene, CDR3 DNA, CDR3 protein. The D gene is left open where the match is weak. Size values are once, few and many counts, or a class for expanded clones, and some rows have none.

>TRBJ2-1|TRBV7-3|-|TRBD2
TGTGCCAGCAGCCTAAACTCCCTAGTAGCGGGTTCGGGTGAGCAGTTCTTC
CASSLNSLVAGSGEQFF
>TRBJ2-3|TRBV9|-|TRBD2
TGTGCCAGCAGCGCAACTAGCGGGGGGGCCGGAGATACGCAGTATTTT
CASSATSGGAGDTQYF
>TRBJ1-2|TRBV7-9|-|-
TGTGCCAGCAGGCCTGGGGGTGGTCATGGCTACACCTTC
CASRPGGGHGYTF
>TRBJ1-5|TRBV4-1|few|-
TGCGCCAGCAGCCAGTTCGGGGCAGATCAGCCCCAGCATTTT
CASSQFGADQPQHF
>TRBJ2-3|TRBV3-1/TRBV3-2|-|-
TGTGCCAGCAGCCGACGTCAGGGTGGCACAGATACGCAGTATTTT
CASSRRQGGTDTQYF
>TRBJ2-3|TRBV14|-|TRBD1
TGTGCCAGCAGCCAAAGGGGACAGGGACATGCTAGCACAGATACGCAGTATTTT
CASSQRGQGHASTDTQYF
>TRBJ2-3|TRBV7-9|-|TRBD2
TGTGCCAGCAGCTTTCCGCCGCTGACTAGCGGGGACACAGATACGCAGTATTTT
CASSFPPLTSGDTDTQYF
>TRBJ2-1|TRBV30|-|-
TGTGCCTGGAGTCCGGGATCCTACAATGAGCAGTTCTTC
CAWSPGSYNEQFF
>TRBJ2-1|TRBV7-9|-|TRBD1
TGTGCCAGCAGCCCGCTTACTGGACAGGGGTTAAACAATGAGCAGTTCTTC
CASSPLTGQGLNNEQFF
>TRBJ1-3|TRBV5-1|-|-
TGCGCCAGCAGCCCAACGGACGCCCGAAACACCATATATTTT
CASSPTDARNTIYF
>TRBJ1-1|TRBV12-3/TRBV12-4|-|-
TGTGCCAGCAGTTTGAGGGGGAGCACTGAAGCTTTCTTT
CASSLRGSTEAFF
>TRBJ2-7|TRBV7-7|few|TRBD1
TGTGCCAGCAGCCACGGGACAGATTACGAGCAGTACTTC
CASSHGTDYEQYF
>TRBJ2-7|TRBV11-2|-|-
TGTGCCAGCAGCTTCAAGGACTCTCCCATCGAGCAGTACTTC
CASSFKDSPIEQYF
>TRBJ1-5|TRBV28|-|-
TGTGCCAGCAGTTTGGGAGGGGACCATCAGCCCCAGCATTTT
CASSLGGDHQPQHF
>TRBJ2-2|TRBV7-7|-|-
TGTGCCAGCAGCCTCTTAAAGGACAGCGCGAACACCGGGGAGCTGTTTTTT
CASSLLKDSANTGELFF
>TRBJ1-1|TRBV3-1/TRBV3-2|once|-
TGTGCCAGCAGCCAAGATAGAGTAAACACTGAAGCTTTCTTT
CASSQDRVNTEAFF
>TRBJ2-4|TRBV24-1|-|-
TGTGCCACCAGTGATATGAGGGATCAGGACATTCAGTACTTC
CATSDMRDQDIQYF
>TRBJ2-7|TRBV24-1|-|TRBD1
TGTGCCACCTCCGGGACAGGCTCCTACGAGCAGTACTTC
CATSGTGSYEQYF
>TRBJ2-1|TRBV24-1|-|-
TGTGCCACCAGTGGAGATACAGGGAGGGCTGAGCAGTTCTTC
CATSGDTGRAEQFF
>TRBJ1-6|TRBV28|-|-
TGTGCCAGCAGACCGGTCGTTAATTCACCCCTCCACTTT
CASRPVVNSPLHF
>TRBJ1-1|TRBV7-3|-|-
TGTGCCAGCAGCCTCCAGGGGAACACTGAAGCTTTCTTT
CASSLQGNTEAFF
>TRBJ2-7|TRBV20-1|-|-
TGCAGTGCTGGAACTCCTAGTGAGCAGTACTTC
CSAGTPSEQYF
>TRBJ1-1|TRBV13|-|TRBD1
TGTGCCAGCAGCCACTTTCAGGGGGATATGAACACTGAAGCTTTCTTT
CASSHFQGDMNTEAFF
>TRBJ1-2|TRBV18|-|-
TGTGCCAGCTCACCTGACGCCGACGGAAACTATGGCTACACCTTC
CASSPDADGNYGYTF
>TRBJ2-1|TRBV5-1|-|-
TGCGCCAGCAGCTTGGAGACACTAGGACTTGAGCAGTTCTTC
CASSLETLGLEQFF
>TRBJ1-5|TRBV5-6|-|-
TGTGCCAGCAGCTTATCGCGGCATCAGCCCCAGCATTTT
CASSLSRHQPQHF
>TRBJ2-6|TRBV7-6|-|-
TGTGCCAGCAGCTTATTGGTGGCTGGGGCCAACGTCCTGACTTTC
CASSLLVAGANVLTF